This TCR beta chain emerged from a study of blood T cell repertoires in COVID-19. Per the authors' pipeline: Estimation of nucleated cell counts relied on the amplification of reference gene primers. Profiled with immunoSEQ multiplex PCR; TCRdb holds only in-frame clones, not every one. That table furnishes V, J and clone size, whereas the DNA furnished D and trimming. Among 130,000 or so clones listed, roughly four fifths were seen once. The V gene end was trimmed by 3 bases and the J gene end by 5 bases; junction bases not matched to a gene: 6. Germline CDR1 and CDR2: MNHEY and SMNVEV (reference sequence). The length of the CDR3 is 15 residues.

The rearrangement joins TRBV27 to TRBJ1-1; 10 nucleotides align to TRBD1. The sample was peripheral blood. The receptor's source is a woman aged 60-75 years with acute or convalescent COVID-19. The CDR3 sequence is CASSFVGTGVTEAFF. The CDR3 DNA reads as TGTGCCAGCAGTTTTGTAGGGACAGGGGTTACTGAAGCTTTCTTT.